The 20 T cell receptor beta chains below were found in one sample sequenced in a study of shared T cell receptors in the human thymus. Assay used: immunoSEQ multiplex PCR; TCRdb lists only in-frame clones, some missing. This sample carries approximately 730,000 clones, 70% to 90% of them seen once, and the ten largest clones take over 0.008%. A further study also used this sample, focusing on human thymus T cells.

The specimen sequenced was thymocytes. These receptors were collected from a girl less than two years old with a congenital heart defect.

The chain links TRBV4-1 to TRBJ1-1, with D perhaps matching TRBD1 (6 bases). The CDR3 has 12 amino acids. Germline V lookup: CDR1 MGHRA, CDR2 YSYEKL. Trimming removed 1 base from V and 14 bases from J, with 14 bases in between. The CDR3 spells CASSQVWGPSFF. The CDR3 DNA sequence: TGCGCCAGCAGCCAAGTTTGGGGGCCAAGCTTCTTT.

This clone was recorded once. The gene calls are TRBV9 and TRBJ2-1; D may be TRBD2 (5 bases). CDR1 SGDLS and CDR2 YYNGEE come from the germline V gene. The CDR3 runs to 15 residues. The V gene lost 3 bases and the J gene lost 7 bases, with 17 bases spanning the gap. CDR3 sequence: CASSAPGLRVNEQFF. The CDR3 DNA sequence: TGTGCCAGCAGCGCCCCCGGGTTGAGGGTGAATGAGCAGTTCTTC.

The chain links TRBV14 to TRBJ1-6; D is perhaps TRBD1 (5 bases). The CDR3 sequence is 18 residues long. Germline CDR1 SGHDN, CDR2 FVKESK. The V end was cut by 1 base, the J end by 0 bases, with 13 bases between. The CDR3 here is CASSQVRDGSSYNSPLHF. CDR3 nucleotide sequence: TGTGCCAGCAGCCAAGTCCGGGACGGGAGCTCCTATAATTCACCCCTCCACTTT.

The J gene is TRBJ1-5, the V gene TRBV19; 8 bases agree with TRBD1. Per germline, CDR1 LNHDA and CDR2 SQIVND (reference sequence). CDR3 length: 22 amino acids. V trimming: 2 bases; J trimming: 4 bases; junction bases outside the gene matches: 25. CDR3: CASSISLGQGARRVYSNQPQHF. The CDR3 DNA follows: TGTGCCAGTAGTATAAGTTTAGGGCAGGGGGCGAGAAGGGTTTATAGTAATCAGCCCCAGCATTTT. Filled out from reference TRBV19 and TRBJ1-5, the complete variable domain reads DGGITQSPKYLFRKEGQNVTLSCEQNLNHDAMYWYRQDPGQGLRLIYYSQIVNDFQKGDIAEGYSVSREKKESFPLTVTSAQKNPTAFYLCASSISLGQGARRVYSNQPQHFGDGTRLSIL.

DNA for the CDR3: TGTGCCAGCAGTCGGGACAGGGATGGGGGACAAAACACTGAAGCTTTCTTT. It encodes CASSRDRDGGQNTEAFF. The rearrangement links TRBV9 to TRBJ1-1, with 9 bases aligning to TRBD1. The length of the CDR3 is 17 residues. V dropped 5 bases and J dropped 2; count of bases not matched to a gene: 13. CDR1 is SGDLS and CDR2 is YYNGEE in the germline V gene.

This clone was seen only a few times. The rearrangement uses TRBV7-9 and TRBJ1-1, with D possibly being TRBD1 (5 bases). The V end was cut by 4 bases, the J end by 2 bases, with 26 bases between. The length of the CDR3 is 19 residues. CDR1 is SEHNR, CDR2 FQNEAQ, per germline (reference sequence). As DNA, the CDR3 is TGTGCCAGCAGCTCCAAGTTGGGCAGGGTATCTCCCCGAAACACTGAAGCTTTCTTT. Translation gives CASSSKLGRVSPRNTEAFF. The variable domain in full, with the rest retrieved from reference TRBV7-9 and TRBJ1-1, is DTGVSQNPRHKITKRGQNVTFRCDPISEHNRLYWYRQTLGQGPEFLTYFQNEAQLEKSRLLSDRFSAERPKGSFSTLEIQRTEQGDSAMYLCASSSKLGRVSPRNTEAFFGQGTRLTVV.

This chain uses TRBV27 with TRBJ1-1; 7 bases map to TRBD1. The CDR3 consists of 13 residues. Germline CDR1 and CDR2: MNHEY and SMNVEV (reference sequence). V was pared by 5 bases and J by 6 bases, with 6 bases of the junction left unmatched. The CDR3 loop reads CASSPRGEAEAFF. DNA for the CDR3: TGTGCCAGCAGTCCCAGGGGGGAGGCTGAAGCTTTCTTT.

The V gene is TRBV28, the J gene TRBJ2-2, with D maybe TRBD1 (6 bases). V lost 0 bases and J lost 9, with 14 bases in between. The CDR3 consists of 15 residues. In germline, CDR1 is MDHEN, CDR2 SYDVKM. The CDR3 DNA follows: TGTGCCAGCAGTTTATGCTGTGAGGACAGCAGGGAGCTGTTTTTT. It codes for CASSLCCEDSRELFF. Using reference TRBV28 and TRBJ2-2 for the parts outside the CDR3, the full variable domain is DVKVTQSSRYLVKRTGEKVFLECVQDMDHENMFWYRQDPGLGLRLIYFSYDVKMKEKGDIPEGYSVSREKKERFSLILESASTNQTSMYLCASSLCCEDSRELFFGEGSRLTVL.

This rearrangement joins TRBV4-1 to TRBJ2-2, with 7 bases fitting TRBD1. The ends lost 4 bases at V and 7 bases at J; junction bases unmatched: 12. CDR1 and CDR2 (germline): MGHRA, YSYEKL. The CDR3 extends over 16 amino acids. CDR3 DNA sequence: TGCGCCAGCAGCCCGCGAAAAGACAGGGTTGGCGGGGAGCTGTTTTTT. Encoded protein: CASSPRKDRVGGELFF.

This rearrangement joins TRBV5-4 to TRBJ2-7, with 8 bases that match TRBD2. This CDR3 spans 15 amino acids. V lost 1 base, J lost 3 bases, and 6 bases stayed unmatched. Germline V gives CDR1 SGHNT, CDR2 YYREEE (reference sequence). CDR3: CASSLSAAGGYEQYF. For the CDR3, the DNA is TGTGCCAGCAGCTTGAGCGCGGCGGGGGGCTACGAGCAGTACTTC.

CDR3: CASSHRLFYWGYTF. The CDR3 DNA reads as TGTGCCAGCAGCCACAGGTTATTCTATTGGGGCTACACCTTC. The chain has TRBV5-6 and TRBJ1-2, with D perhaps TRBD1 (5 bases). The CDR3 is made up of 14 amino acids. Germline assignment: CDR1 SGHDT and CDR2 YYEEEE. V was clipped by 4 bases and J by 8 bases, with 18 bases between them.

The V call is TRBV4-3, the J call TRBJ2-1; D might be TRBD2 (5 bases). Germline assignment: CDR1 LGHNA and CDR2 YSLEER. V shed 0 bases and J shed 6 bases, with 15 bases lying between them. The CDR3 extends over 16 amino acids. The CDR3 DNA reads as TGCGCCAGCAGCCAAGATTCCCCAACTAGGCTCAATGAGCAGTTCTTC. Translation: CASSQDSPTRLNEQFF.

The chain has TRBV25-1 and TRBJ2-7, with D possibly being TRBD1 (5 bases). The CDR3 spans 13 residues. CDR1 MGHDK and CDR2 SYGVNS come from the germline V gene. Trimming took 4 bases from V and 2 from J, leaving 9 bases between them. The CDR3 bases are TGTGCCAGCAGTGCAGGGTCCCCCTACGAGCAGTACTTC. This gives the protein CASSAGSPYEQYF.

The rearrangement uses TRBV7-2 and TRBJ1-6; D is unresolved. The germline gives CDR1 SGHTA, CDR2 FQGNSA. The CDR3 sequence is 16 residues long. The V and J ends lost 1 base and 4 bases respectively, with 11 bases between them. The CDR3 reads CASSLDSGSYNSPLHF. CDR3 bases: TGTGCCAGCAGCTTAGATTCAGGATCGTATAATTCACCCCTCCACTTT.

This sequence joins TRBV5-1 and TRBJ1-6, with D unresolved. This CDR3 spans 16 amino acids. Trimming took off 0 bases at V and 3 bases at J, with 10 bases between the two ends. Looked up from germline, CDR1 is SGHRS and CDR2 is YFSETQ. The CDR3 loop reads CASSLEAPDYNSPLHF. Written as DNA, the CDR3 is TGCGCCAGCAGCTTGGAAGCCCCTGACTATAATTCACCCCTCCACTTT. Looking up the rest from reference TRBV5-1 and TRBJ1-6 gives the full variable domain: KAGVTQTPRYLIKTRGQQVTLSCSPISGHRSVSWYQQTPGQGLQFLFEYFSETQRNKGNFPGRFSGRQFSNSRSEMNVSTLELGDSALYLCASSLEAPDYNSPLHFGNGTRLTVT.

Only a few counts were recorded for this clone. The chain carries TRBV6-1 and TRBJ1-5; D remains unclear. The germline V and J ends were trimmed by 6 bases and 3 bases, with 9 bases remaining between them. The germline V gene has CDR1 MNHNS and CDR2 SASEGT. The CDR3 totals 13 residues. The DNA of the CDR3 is TGTGCCAGCAGAATGAGGGTCAATCAGCCCCAGCATTTT. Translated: CASRMRVNQPQHF.

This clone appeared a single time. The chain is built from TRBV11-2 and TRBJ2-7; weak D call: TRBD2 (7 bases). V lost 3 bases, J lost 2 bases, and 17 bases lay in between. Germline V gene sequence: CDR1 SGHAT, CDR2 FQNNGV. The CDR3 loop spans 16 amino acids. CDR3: CASSFVPGGLPYEQYF. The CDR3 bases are TGTGCCAGCAGCTTTGTGCCGGGGGGCCTTCCCTACGAGCAGTACTTC.

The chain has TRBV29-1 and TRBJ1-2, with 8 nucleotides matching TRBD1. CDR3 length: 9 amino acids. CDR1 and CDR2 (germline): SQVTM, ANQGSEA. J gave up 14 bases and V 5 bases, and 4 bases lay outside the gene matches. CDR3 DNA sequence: TGCAGCGTTCAGGGGGCAGAGACCTTC. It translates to CSVQGAETF.

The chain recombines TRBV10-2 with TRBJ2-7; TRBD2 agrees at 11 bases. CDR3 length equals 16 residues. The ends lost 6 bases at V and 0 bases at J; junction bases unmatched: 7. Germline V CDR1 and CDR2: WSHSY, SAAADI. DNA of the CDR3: TGCGCCAGCAGACTAGCGGGGGTCCTAAGCTCCTACGAGCAGTACTTC. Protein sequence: CASRLAGVLSSYEQYF.

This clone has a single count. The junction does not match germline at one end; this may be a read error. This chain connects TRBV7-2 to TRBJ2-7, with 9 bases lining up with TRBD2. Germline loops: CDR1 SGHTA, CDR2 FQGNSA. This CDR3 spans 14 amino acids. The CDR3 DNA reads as TGTGCCAGCAGGTTAGCGGGGGCCCCCTACGAGCAGTACTTC. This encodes CASRLAGAPYEQYF.